This TCR beta chain was retrieved from a study of cytomegalovirus exposure and HLA in healthy donors. Whole-study results and caveats: Later analysis identified a missense DCLRE1C variant that was linked to TCR beta V- and J-gene trimming.

V was clipped by 4 bases and J by 2 bases; unmatched bases: 4. The CDR3 loop spans 15 amino acids. Germline lookup yields CDR1 MNHNY and CDR2 SVGAGI (reference sequence). It was with 60 Vbeta and 13 Jbeta primers that the PCR ran. The protocol was immunoSEQ multiplex PCR, while the TCRdb copy is restricted to in-frame clones and leaves out a portion. The table lists fewer than 100,000 clones, over 75% of them singletons. In regard to this clone: Its matching antigen is unknown.

The TCR originated in a man in his forties in good health and CMV-seronegative. The rearrangement links TRBV6-6 to TRBJ2-2; 7 nucleotides match TRBD2. Sequencing was done on a sample of PBMCs. The CDR3 coding sequence is TGTGCCAGCAGTTCACTAGCGACTAACACCGGGGAGCTGTTTTTT. Protein: CASSSLATNTGELFF.